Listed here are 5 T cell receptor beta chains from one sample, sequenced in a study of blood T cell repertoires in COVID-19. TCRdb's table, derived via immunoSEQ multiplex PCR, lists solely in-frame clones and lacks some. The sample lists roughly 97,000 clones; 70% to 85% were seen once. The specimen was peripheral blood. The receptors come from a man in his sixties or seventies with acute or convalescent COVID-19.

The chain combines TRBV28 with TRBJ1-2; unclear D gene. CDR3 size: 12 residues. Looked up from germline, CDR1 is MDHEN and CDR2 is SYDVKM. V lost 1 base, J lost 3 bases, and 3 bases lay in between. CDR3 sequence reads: CASSLSDYGYTF. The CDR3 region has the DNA TGTGCCAGCAGTTTATCGGACTATGGCTACACCTTC.

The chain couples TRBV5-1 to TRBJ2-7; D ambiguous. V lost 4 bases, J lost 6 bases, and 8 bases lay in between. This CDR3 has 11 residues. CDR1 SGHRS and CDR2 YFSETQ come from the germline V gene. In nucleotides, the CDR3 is TGCGCCAGCAGCCCTGGTAGCGAGCAGTACTTC. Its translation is CASSPGSEQYF.

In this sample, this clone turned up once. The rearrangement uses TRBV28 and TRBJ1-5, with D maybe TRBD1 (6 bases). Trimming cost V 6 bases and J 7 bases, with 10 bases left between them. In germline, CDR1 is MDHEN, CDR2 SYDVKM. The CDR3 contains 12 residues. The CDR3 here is CASRQGSQPQHF. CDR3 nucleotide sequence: TGTGCCAGCAGACAGGGAAGCCAGCCCCAGCATTTT.

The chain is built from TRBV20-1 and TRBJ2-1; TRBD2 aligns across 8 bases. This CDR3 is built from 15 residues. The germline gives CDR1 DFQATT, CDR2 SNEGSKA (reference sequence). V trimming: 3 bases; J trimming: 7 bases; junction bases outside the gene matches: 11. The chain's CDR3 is CSASGRAGDDNEQFF. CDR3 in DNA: TGCAGTGCTAGTGGCCGAGCGGGAGATGATAATGAGCAGTTCTTC.

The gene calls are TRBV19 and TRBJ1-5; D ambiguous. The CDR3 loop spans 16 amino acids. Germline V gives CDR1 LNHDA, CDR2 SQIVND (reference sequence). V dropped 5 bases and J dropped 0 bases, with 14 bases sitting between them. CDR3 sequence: CASSPRRIYSNQPQHF. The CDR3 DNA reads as TGTGCCAGTAGTCCCAGGAGGATCTATAGCAATCAGCCCCAGCATTTT.